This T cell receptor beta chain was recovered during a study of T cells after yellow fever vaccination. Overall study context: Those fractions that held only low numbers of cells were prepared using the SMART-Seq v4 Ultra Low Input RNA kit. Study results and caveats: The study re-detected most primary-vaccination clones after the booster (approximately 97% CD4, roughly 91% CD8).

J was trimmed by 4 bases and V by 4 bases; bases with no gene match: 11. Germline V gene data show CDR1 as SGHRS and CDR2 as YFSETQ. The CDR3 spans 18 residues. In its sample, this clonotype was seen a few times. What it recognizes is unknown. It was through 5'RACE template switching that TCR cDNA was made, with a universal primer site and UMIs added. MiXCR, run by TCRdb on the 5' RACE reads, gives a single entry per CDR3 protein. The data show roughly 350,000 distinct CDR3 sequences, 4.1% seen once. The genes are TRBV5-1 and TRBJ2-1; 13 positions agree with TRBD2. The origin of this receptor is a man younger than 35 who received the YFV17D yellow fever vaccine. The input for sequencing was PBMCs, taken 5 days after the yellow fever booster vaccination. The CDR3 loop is CASSAGLAGSFLYNEQFF. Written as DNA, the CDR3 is TGCGCCAGCAGCGCGGGACTAGCGGGGAGTTTCCTTTACAATGAGCAGTTCTTC.